This T cell receptor beta chain was found in a study of shared clonotypes between healthy human individuals. Overall study context: Every donor yielded three CD4 naive, three CD4 memory, two CD8 naive and one CD8 memory plate.

Turning to this clone: This sample also contains other DNA sequences that code for the same CDR3.

The CDR3 contains 13 residues. Trimming left V 3 bases short and J 6 bases short, with 11 bases between. Per the germline V gene, CDR1 is KGHSH and CDR2 is LQKENI. Assay runs were performed at deep level. Original data processing: ImmunoSEQ sequences covered only the junction and lacked quality scores; filtering therefore differed. TCRdb's copy holds only in-frame clones and misses some; the assay was immunoSEQ multiplex PCR. V, J and clone size reflect that table, while D and trimming were determined from the DNA. The sample carries around 2.1 million clones, around 95% recorded once. V usage is TRBV18 and J usage is TRBJ1-2; D gene unclear. The sequencing input was naive CD4+ T cells sorted from blood. Subset given: CD45RA+ positively selected. The sequence was collected from a man aged 18 to 29 in good health. CDR3 loop: CASSPRRDDGYTF. DNA of the CDR3: TGTGCCAGCTCACCTAGACGGGATGATGGCTACACCTTC.